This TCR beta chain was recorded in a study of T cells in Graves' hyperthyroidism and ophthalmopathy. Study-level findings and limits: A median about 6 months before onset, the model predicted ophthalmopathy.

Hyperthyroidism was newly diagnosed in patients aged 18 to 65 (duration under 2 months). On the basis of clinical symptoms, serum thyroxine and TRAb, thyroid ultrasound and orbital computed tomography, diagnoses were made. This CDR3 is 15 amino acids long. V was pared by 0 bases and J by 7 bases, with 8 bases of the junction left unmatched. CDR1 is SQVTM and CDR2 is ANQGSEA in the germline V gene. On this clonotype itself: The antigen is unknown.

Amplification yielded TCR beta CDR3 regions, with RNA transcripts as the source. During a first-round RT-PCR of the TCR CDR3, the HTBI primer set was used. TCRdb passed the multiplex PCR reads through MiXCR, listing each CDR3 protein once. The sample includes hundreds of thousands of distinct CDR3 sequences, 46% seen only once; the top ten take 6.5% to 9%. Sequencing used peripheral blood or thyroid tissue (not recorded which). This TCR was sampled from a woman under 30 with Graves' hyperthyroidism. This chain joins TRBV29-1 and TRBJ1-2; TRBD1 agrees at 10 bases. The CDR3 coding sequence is TGCAGCGTTGAAGATCGGGACAGGGGCGCTGGTGGCTACACCTTC. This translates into CSVEDRDRGAGGYTF.